Each of the 21 T cell receptor beta chains below was sequenced from the same sample in a study of T cell responses to AZD1222 COVID-19 vaccine. TCRdb's table, derived via immunoSEQ multiplex PCR, lists solely in-frame clones and lacks some. The repertoire consists of about 150,000 clones, with approximately 90% occurring once and the leading ten covering more than 3%. Specimen: peripheral blood, collected 28 days after the second AZD1222 dose. These receptors were obtained from an adult who received the AZD1222 COVID-19 vaccine.

The V gene is TRBV12-3 or TRBV12-4, the J gene TRBJ1-2; no clear D gene. The CDR3 contains 9 residues. The V and J ends lost 10 bases and 5 bases respectively, with 5 bases between them. The CDR3 sequence: CATDYGYTF. CDR3 DNA sequence: TGTGCCACAGATTATGGCTACACCTTC.

Only one count was recorded for this clone. For the CDR3, the DNA is TGCAGCGTTGAAGAAGGACTAGCGGGAGGCCCCCATGGGAGGGAGCAGTTCTTC. This encodes CSVEEGLAGGPHGREQFF. The chain is built from TRBV29-1 and TRBJ2-1; 14 nucleotides line up with TRBD2. The CDR3 has 18 amino acids. J lost 10 bases, V lost 0 bases, and 14 bases had no gene match. Germline V CDR1 and CDR2: SQVTM, ANQGSEA.

The chain joins TRBV30 to TRBJ1-2; D is perhaps TRBD1 (5 bases). The CDR3 consists of 16 residues. Germline assignment: CDR1 GTSNPN and CDR2 SVGIG (reference sequence). V was trimmed by 0 bases and J by 4 bases, leaving 18 bases between them. CDR3: CAWSVGEGFGVYGYTF. The CDR3 region has the DNA TGTGCCTGGAGTGTTGGAGAGGGGTTCGGTGTCTATGGCTACACCTTC.

The J gene is TRBJ1-5, the V gene TRBV7-2; tentative D call: TRBD1 (5 bases). The V gene's germline CDR1 is SGHTA and CDR2 FQGNSA. The V gene lost 5 bases and the J gene lost 6 bases, with 20 bases spanning the gap. The CDR3 is made up of 16 amino acids. CDR3 protein: CASSRSVGDFAQPQHF. The CDR3 coding sequence is TGTGCCAGCAGCCGTTCGGTGGGGGATTTTGCTCAGCCCCAGCATTTT. The whole variable domain, remainder taken from reference TRBV7-2 and TRBJ1-5, is GAGVSQSPSNKVTEKGKDVELRCDPISGHTALYWYRQSLGQGLEFLIYFQGNSAPDKSGLPSDRFSAERTGGSVSTLTIQRTQQEDSAVYLCASSRSVGDFAQPQHFGDGTRLSIL.

The chain employs TRBV19 and TRBJ1-1; D is unclear. V lost 3 bases to trimming and J lost 5 bases, with 7 bases between them. CDR1 is LNHDA and CDR2 is SQIVND in the germline V gene (reference sequence). This CDR3 is built from 12 residues. The CDR3 loop reads CASSIGNTEAFF. CDR3 coding DNA: TGTGCCAGTAGTATCGGAAATACTGAAGCTTTCTTT.

The V call is TRBV7-6, the J call TRBJ2-5; 11 bases line up with TRBD2. Germline assignment: CDR1 SGHVS and CDR2 FNYEAQ. This CDR3 region has 14 residues. Trimming removed 5 bases from V and 4 bases from J; junction bases left unmatched: 3. The CDR3 DNA is TGTGCCAGCAGCCTTGGACTAGCGGGAGAGACCCAGTACTTC. The encoded protein is CASSLGLAGETQYF.

The chain recombines TRBV24-1 with TRBJ2-5, with TRBD2 matching over 8 bases. The V gene end was trimmed by 3 bases and the J gene end by 4 bases; junction bases not matched to a gene: 6. CDR1 and CDR2 (germline): KGHDR, SFDVKD. This CDR3 region has 15 residues. CDR3 loop: CATSDPREGGETQYF. DNA for the CDR3: TGTGCCACCAGTGATCCCCGGGAGGGCGGAGAGACCCAGTACTTC.

This clone was recorded once. The chain has TRBV30 and TRBJ2-5; D could derive from TRBD1 or TRBD2 (5 bases each). The CDR3 is 11 amino acids. Trimming pared 0 bases from V and 9 bases from J, leaving 8 bases between. Germline CDR1 GTSNPN, CDR2 SVGIG (reference sequence). The CDR3 loop is CAWSVGDPQYF. CDR3 bases: TGTGCCTGGAGTGTGGGGGATCCCCAGTACTTC. Combining the CDR3 with reference TRBV30 and TRBJ2-5 gives the whole variable domain SQTIHQWPATLVQPVGSPLSLECTVEGTSNPNLYWYRQAAGRGLQLLFYSVGIGQISSEVPQNLSASRPQDRQFILSSKKLLLSDSGFYLCAWSVGDPQYFGPGTRLLVL.

The chain has TRBV7-7 and TRBJ1-4; 9 bases align to TRBD1. With 2 bases clipped from V and 4 bases from J, the junction kept 2 bases outside the gene matches. The CDR3 has 15 amino acids. Germline CDR1 SSHAT, CDR2 FNYEAQ (reference sequence). CDR3 DNA sequence: TGTGCCAGCAGCTTAACGACAGGGGGTAATGAAAAACTGTTTTTT. Encoded protein: CASSLTTGGNEKLFF.

The chain carries TRBV6-5 and TRBJ1-6; TRBD1 agrees at 7 bases. J lost 7 bases, V lost 2 bases, and 2 bases had no gene match. The CDR3 loop spans 14 amino acids. The germline CDR1 and CDR2 sequences are MNHEY and SVGAGI. CDR3 sequence: CASSYRDSNSPLHF. The CDR3 DNA sequence: TGTGCCAGCAGTTACCGGGACAGCAATTCACCCCTCCACTTT.

This clone showed up just a few times. The CDR3 DNA reads TGCGCCAGCAGCTCCACTAGCGGGAGCTACAATGAGCAGTTCTTC. Protein product: CASSSTSGSYNEQFF. The chain uses TRBV5-1 and TRBJ2-1; 11 bases agree with TRBD2. The CDR3 is made up of 15 amino acids. V gave up 3 bases and J gave up 3 bases; unmatched junction bases: 2. Germline V gives CDR1 SGHRS, CDR2 YFSETQ.

The chain has TRBV21-1 and TRBJ1-2; the table calls TRBD1, which could not be checked here. TRBV21-1 is labeled a pseudogene. This CDR3 is 15 amino acids long. This CDR3 reads CASSRRDRGLYGYTF. The CDR3 DNA sequence: TGTGCCAGCAGCCGCCGGGACAGGGGACTCTATGGCTACACCTTC.

The gene calls are TRBV6-5 and TRBJ1-2, with 7 bases that match TRBD1. The germline gives CDR1 MNHEY, CDR2 SVGAGI. With V trimmed by 0 bases and J by 6 bases, 7 bases remained unmatched. The CDR3 is 15 amino acids. CDR3: CASSYSRGGADGYTF. CDR3 DNA: TGTGCCAGCAGTTACTCCAGAGGGGGCGCGGATGGCTACACCTTC.

The rearrangement joins TRBV19 to TRBJ2-5, with a tentative D call TRBD2 (6 bases). This CDR3 spans 14 amino acids. V was clipped by 4 bases and J by 1 base, with 10 bases between them. Germline CDR1 LNHDA, CDR2 SQIVND (reference sequence). The CDR3: CASSKGGSQETQYF. CDR3 coding DNA: TGTGCCAGTAGTAAAGGAGGGAGCCAAGAGACCCAGTACTTC. The whole variable domain, filled in from reference TRBV19 and TRBJ2-5, reads DGGITQSPKYLFRKEGQNVTLSCEQNLNHDAMYWYRQDPGQGLRLIYYSQIVNDFQKGDIAEGYSVSREKKESFPLTVTSAQKNPTAFYLCASSKGGSQETQYFGPGTRLLVL.

This sequence joins TRBV29-1 and TRBJ2-6, with D uncertain. With 5 bases removed from V and 0 bases from J, the gap between germline ends came to 8 bases. CDR1 SQVTM and CDR2 ANQGSEA come from the germline V gene. The CDR3 consists of 14 residues. The CDR3 DNA sequence: TGCAGCGTTAGCCATAGCTCTGGGGCCAACGTCCTGACTTTC. Translating it yields CSVSHSSGANVLTF.

This clone was seen just once. The chain employs TRBV6-2 or TRBV6-3 and TRBJ2-2; TRBD2 might be the D (5 bases). The CDR3 runs 21 residues. Trimming took off 0 bases at V and 3 bases at J, with 26 bases between the two ends. CDR1 is MNHEY, CDR2 SVGEGT, per germline. CDR3 loop: CASSYSRRYSLRVMDTGELFF. For the CDR3, the DNA is TGTGCCAGCAGTTACTCGCGGAGGTACAGTTTGAGGGTCATGGACACCGGGGAGCTGTTTTTT.

This chain joins TRBV7-8 and TRBJ1-2; 9 bases fit TRBD1. The CDR3 is made up of 13 amino acids. The V gene end was trimmed by 5 bases and the J gene end by 8 bases; junction bases not matched to a gene: 6. Per germline, CDR1 SGHVS and CDR2 FQNEAQ. Here the CDR3 DNA reads TGTGCCAGCAGCCGGGACAGGGAGAGAGGCTACACCTTC. This codes for CASSRDRERGYTF.

The chain links TRBV3-1 (or the pseudogene TRBV3-2) to TRBJ1-1; perhaps TRBD1 as D (6 bases). The germline CDR1 and CDR2 sequences are LGHDT and YNNKEL (reference sequence). Trimming left V 4 bases short and J 6 bases short, with 12 bases between. CDR3 length: 13 residues. The CDR3 DNA reads as TGTGCCAGCAGCCGCGGGACAAGCCCTGAAGCTTTCTTT. Encoded protein: CASSRGTSPEAFF.

The rearrangement joins TRBV7-3 to TRBJ2-1, with 9 bases that match TRBD2. J was trimmed by 7 bases and V by 3 bases; bases with no gene match: 4. This CDR3 is built from 14 residues. Germline V gives CDR1 SGHTA, CDR2 FQGTGA. The CDR3 sequence is CASSFAGGGNEQFF. DNA for the CDR3: TGTGCCAGCAGCTTTGCGGGAGGGGGTAATGAGCAGTTCTTC.

The J gene is TRBJ2-3, the V gene TRBV19; 10 positions match TRBD2. The germline V gene has CDR1 LNHDA and CDR2 SQIVND (reference sequence). The CDR3 covers 16 residues. The V gene end was trimmed by 5 bases and the J gene end by 4 bases; junction bases not matched to a gene: 9. The CDR3 reads CASSPPLAGVSDTQYF. CDR3 coding DNA: TGTGCCAGTAGTCCACCCCTAGCGGGAGTGTCAGATACGCAGTATTTT. The entire variable domain, with the rest obtained from reference TRBV19 and TRBJ2-3, is as follows: DGGITQSPKYLFRKEGQNVTLSCEQNLNHDAMYWYRQDPGQGLRLIYYSQIVNDFQKGDIAEGYSVSREKKESFPLTVTSAQKNPTAFYLCASSPPLAGVSDTQYFGPGTRLTVL.

This chain joins TRBV6-2 or TRBV6-3 and TRBJ1-1, with a tentative D call TRBD1 (6 bases). Germline CDR1 and CDR2: MNHEY and SVGEGT. The CDR3 extends over 11 amino acids. Deletions cut 5 bases from V and 5 bases from J, with 6 bases between. The CDR3 protein is CASSQGTEAFF. The CDR3 nucleotides read TGTGCCAGCAGTCAGGGGACTGAAGCTTTCTTT.